Listed below are T cell receptor beta chains from one sample, sequenced in a study of neoadjuvant anti-PD-1 for oral cavity cancer. Assay used: immunoSEQ multiplex PCR; TCRdb lists only in-frame clones, some missing. In the table there are 15,000 or so clones, about 70% of which are singletons. Sequencing used PBMCs, obtained after nivolumab (anti-PD-1) treatment. All receptors come from a person aged 40 to 85 with oral cavity squamous cell carcinoma. CDR3s include the opening cysteine and the closing phenylalanine or tryptophan. D genes are given only for firm matches. Clone size is shown for a subset of rows, as once, few, many or a class of expanded clone.

D	size	V	J	CDR3	DNA
TRBD1	NA	TRBV5-1	TRBJ1-1	CASSIQGVNTEAFF	TGCGCCAGCAGCATTCAGGGGGTGAACACTGAAGCTTTCTTT
NA	NA	TRBV28	TRBJ2-7	CASSSPISAYRSYEQYF	TGTGCCAGCAGTTCACCAATATCAGCGTATCGCTCCTACGAGCAGTACTTC
NA	once	TRBV19	TRBJ2-7	CATRADRTYEQYF	TGTGCTACAAGGGCCGACAGAACCTACGAGCAGTACTTC
TRBD1	once	TRBV30	TRBJ2-7	CAWSRQGAEQYF	TGTGCCTGGTCGAGACAGGGAGCCGAGCAGTACTTC
NA	once	TRBV28	TRBJ1-5	CASSPPSDTAPQHF	TGTGCCAGCAGCCCGCCCTCGGACACGGCGCCCCAGCATTTT
TRBD2	NA	TRBV7-7	TRBJ2-7	CASSLAAGLEQYF	TGTGCTAGCAGCTTAGCAGCGGGGCTCGAGCAGTACTTC
NA	NA	TRBV11-3	TRBJ2-1	CASSLDFRGSHNEQFF	TGTGCCAGCAGCTTGGACTTTAGGGGGTCCCACAATGAGCAGTTCTTC
NA	NA	TRBV6-5	TRBJ1-2	CASSYGAGIYGYTF	TGTGCCAGCAGTTACGGAGCGGGGATCTATGGCTACACCTTC
TRBD2	few	TRBV25-1	TRBJ2-1	CASSESVRAGGYNEQFF	TGTGCCAGCAGTGAAAGTGTGAGAGCGGGGGGCTACAATGAGCAGTTCTTC
NA	few	TRBV5-1	TRBJ2-5	CASSFYPGRTLQETQYF	TGCGCCAGCAGCTTTTACCCCGGGAGAACTTTACAAGAGACCCAGTACTTC
NA	NA	TRBV13	TRBJ2-7	CASSLDNEQYF	TGTGCCAGCAGCTTAGACAACGAGCAGTACTTC
NA	NA	TRBV5-6	TRBJ2-3	CASSFGDTQYF	TGTGCCAGCAGCTTCGGAGATACGCAGTATTTT
NA	NA	TRBV11-3	TRBJ2-7	CASSLDYLFKGRRDGYEQYF	TGTGCCAGCAGCTTAGATTACCTATTTAAAGGGAGGAGGGATGGCTACGAGCAGTACTTC
TRBD1	NA	TRBV30	TRBJ2-6	CAWSETGLVSGANVLTF	TGTGCCTGGAGTGAGACAGGGTTAGTCTCTGGGGCCAACGTCCTGACTTTC
NA	once	TRBV6-5	TRBJ1-5	CASSYSSNQPQHF	TGTGCCAGCAGTTACTCGTCAAATCAGCCCCAGCATTTT
TRBD2	NA	TRBV6-1	TRBJ2-5	CASRARGGTETQYF	TGTGCCAGCAGAGCACGGGGGGGCACAGAGACCCAGTACTTC
NA	NA	TRBV30	TRBJ1-1	CAWEVRRAFF	TGTGCCTGGGAAGTTCGAAGAGCTTTCTTT
NA	NA	TRBV7-9	TRBJ2-1	CASSLTGQGEQFF	TGTGCCAGCAGCTTAACGGGGCAGGGTGAGCAGTTCTTC
NA	once	TRBV4-1	TRBJ2-1	CASSPRSVRRGGDEQFF	TGCGCCAGCAGCCCCCGATCCGTAAGGAGGGGTGGCGATGAGCAGTTCTTC
TRBD1	NA	TRBV28	TRBJ1-5	CASSFYFARGLESNQPQHF	TGTGCCAGCAGTTTTTATTTCGCCAGGGGGCTAGAAAGCAATCAGCCCCAGCATTTT
NA	NA	TRBV27	TRBJ2-1	CASTPGPWDEQFF	TGTGCCAGCACCCCGGGACCGTGGGATGAGCAGTTCTTC
NA	NA	TRBV19	TRBJ1-1	CASLRGNLRNTEAFF	TGTGCCAGTTTGCGGGGGAACCTCAGGAACACTGAAGCTTTCTTT
NA	few	TRBV2	TRBJ1-2	CASSETGDGYTF	TGTGCCAGCAGTGAAACAGGCGATGGCTACACCTTC
NA	NA	TRBV7-9	TRBJ2-3	CASSLRDTQYF	TGTGCCAGCAGCTTACGGGATACGCAGTATTTT
NA	NA	TRBV7-8	TRBJ2-7	CASSLRGSYEQYF	TGTGCCAGCAGCTTAAGGGGGTCGTACGAGCAGTACTTC
TRBD1	NA	TRBV2	TRBJ1-1	CARTGGVGDTEAFF	TGTGCCAGGACAGGGGGCGTCGGGGACACTGAAGCTTTCTTT
NA	once	TRBV5-1	TRBJ1-1	CASAISMNTEAFF	TGCGCCAGCGCGATCTCGATGAACACTGAAGCTTTCTTT
TRBD2	NA	TRBV7-7	TRBJ2-3	CASSLGLAGEGDTQYF	TGTGCCAGCAGCCTAGGACTAGCGGGAGAGGGAGATACGCAGTATTTT
NA	NA	TRBV25-1	TRBJ1-6	CASSIGGNSPLHF	TGTGCCAGCAGTATAGGGGGTAATTCACCCCTCCACTTT
NA	few	TRBV5-6	TRBJ1-2	CASSPDRRNYGYTF	TGTGCCAGCAGCCCCGACAGGAGGAACTATGGCTACACCTTC
TRBD1	NA	TRBV19	TRBJ1-3	CASSILDRGRGNTIYF	TGTGCCAGTAGTATCTTGGACAGGGGGCGTGGAAACACCATATATTTT
TRBD2	NA	TRBV7-9	TRBJ2-5	CASSLAVRAGGVVETQYF	TGTGCCAGCAGCTTAGCGGTACGAGCGGGAGGCGTAGTGGAGACCCAGTACTTC
TRBD2	NA	TRBV10-2	TRBJ2-5	CASSEGGRAETQYF	TGCGCCAGCAGTGAAGGCGGGAGGGCGGAGACCCAGTACTTC
TRBD1	NA	TRBV15	TRBJ2-1	CATSNPRGQSSYNEQFF	TGTGCCACCAGCAACCCCCGGGGACAGAGCTCCTACAATGAGCAGTTCTTC
NA	once	TRBV10-1	TRBJ2-1	CASSLGTNNEQFF	TGCGCCAGCAGTCTAGGGACAAACAATGAGCAGTTCTTC
TRBD1	few	TRBV10-3	TRBJ1-2	CAISAAQGGIYGYTF	TGTGCCATCAGTGCCGCACAGGGGGGCATCTATGGCTACACCTTC
TRBD1	NA	TRBV16	TRBJ1-5	CASSQGTAYSNQPQHF	TGTGCCAGCAGCCAAGGGACAGCTTATAGCAATCAGCCCCAGCATTTT
TRBD1	NA	TRBV11-2	TRBJ2-3	CASSSLFGDRESDTQYF	TGTGCCAGCAGCTCTCTGTTCGGGGACAGGGAGTCGGATACGCAGTATTTT
NA	NA	TRBV7-3	TRBJ2-1	CASSLTSSSYNEQFF	TGTGCCAGCAGCTTAACTAGCTCTTCCTACAATGAGCAGTTCTTC
TRBD2	NA	TRBV30	TRBJ2-3	CAWRKTSGDSRVRTDTQYF	TGTGCCTGGAGGAAGACTAGCGGGGATTCCCGAGTCAGGACAGATACGCAGTATTTT
NA	NA	TRBV28	TRBJ1-5	CASRPWTVLNSNQPQHF	TGTGCCAGCCGTCCTTGGACAGTCCTTAATAGCAATCAGCCCCAGCATTTT
NA	NA	TRBV11-2	TRBJ2-1	CASSSPKGAGYYNEQFF	TGTGCCAGCAGCTCCCCCAAAGGGGCGGGTTACTACAATGAGCAGTTCTTC